This T cell receptor (beta chain) was captured by sequencing in a study of PD-1 blockade in classical Hodgkin lymphoma. About the research overall: Patients were dosed intravenously with nivolumab at 3 mg/kg every 2 weeks. Whole-study findings and limits: Prior therapy or disease activity may underlie the repertoire differences, whose causes remain undefined. CD4+ TCR diversity rose significantly by C4D1, and CD8+ TCR diversity did not.

The germline gives CDR1 SQVTM, CDR2 ANQGSEA. V shed 6 bases, J shed 5 bases, and the junction held 12 bases outside the gene matches. This CDR3 is built from 14 residues. With respect to this clone: Its antigen remains unknown.

The time point was: cycle 4 day 1 (C4D1), after more than five weeks of nivolumab. Every patient experienced relapse after autologous stem cell transplantation, and brentuximab vedotin exposure varied. Responses achieved at best were complete response, partial response or progressive disease. Data came from immunoSEQ multiplex PCR; TCRdb stores just in-frame clones and leaves some out. The sample shows tens of thousands of clones, more than 75% of them seen only once. The V call is TRBV29-1, the J call TRBJ2-5, with 7 bases lining up with TRBD2. Here the sequenced sample was peripheral blood mononuclear cells (PBMCs), taken before the fourth cycle of nivolumab. The receptor was derived from a human donor with classical Hodgkin lymphoma. The CDR3 loop reads CSVPIWGEGETQYF. The CDR3 bases are TGCAGCGTACCTATTTGGGGGGAGGGGGAGACCCAGTACTTC. Full variable domain (missing parts from reference TRBV29-1 and TRBJ2-5): SAVISQKPSRDICQRGTSLTIQCQVDSQVTMMFWYRQQPGQSLTLIATANQGSEATYESGFVIDKFPISRPNLTFSTLTVSNMSPEDSSIYLCSVPIWGEGETQYFGPGTRLLVL.